Below, 15 T cell receptor beta chains from the same sample are listed, as sequenced in a study of T cells in Graves' hyperthyroidism and ophthalmopathy. RNA transcripts gave rise to amplified TCR beta CDR3 regions. First-round RT-PCR of the TCR CDR3 relied on the HTBI primer set. In TCRdb, the multiplex PCR reads were re-called with MiXCR into one record per CDR3 protein. This table holds about 420,000 distinct CDR3 sequences, around 16% found once. Sequencing used blood. The receptors shown here come from a woman aged 18-29 years with Graves' hyperthyroidism.

This clonotype has a count of ten or more. The chain joins TRBV3-1 to TRBJ1-3, with D perhaps TRBD1 (6 bases). The CDR3 is 16 amino acids. From germline, CDR1 is LGHDT and CDR2 YNNKEL (reference sequence). The V end was cut by 3 bases, the J end by 0 bases, with 12 bases between. CDR3 nucleotide sequence: TGTGCCAGCAGCCAGTGGGGGCGGACCTCTGGAAACACCATATATTTT. As protein: CASSQWGRTSGNTIYF.

This clonotype was counted ten times or more. This rearrangement joins TRBV6-1 to TRBJ1-1; a weak D match, TRBD1 (5 bases). Deletions cut 6 bases from V and 10 bases from J, with 15 bases between. Germline V gene data show CDR1 as MNHNS and CDR2 as SASEGT. This CDR3 is built from 12 residues. The CDR3 DNA follows: TGTGCCAGCAGCCTAGAGGCTCAGGGAGCTTTCTTT. This codes for CASSLEAQGAFF.

The table lists this clonotype with many counts. The genes are TRBV13 and TRBJ2-5, with D unclear. Per germline, CDR1 PRHDT and CDR2 FYEKMQ (reference sequence). V shed 3 bases and J shed 5 bases, with 7 bases lying between them. This CDR3 has 12 residues. The CDR3 bases are TGTGCCAGCAGCTTCTCTTCGGAGACCCAGTACTTC. Translation: CASSFSSETQYF.

In this sample, this clonotype turned up many times. The rearrangement links TRBV12-5 to TRBJ2-3, with a tentative D call TRBD2 (6 bases). Germline V lookup: CDR1 LGHNT, CDR2 FRNRAP. The CDR3 runs to 13 residues. V lost 2 bases to trimming and J lost 5 bases, with 8 bases between them. CDR3 nucleotides: TGTGCTAGTGGTTTGAGACTAGTAGATACGCAGTATTTT. Translated, it gives CASGLRLVDTQYF.

This clonotype appeared many times. The CDR3 reads CASSPVGGNEQFF. CDR3 in DNA: TGTGCCAGCAGCCCCGTCGGGGGCAATGAGCAGTTCTTC. This sequence joins TRBV11-2 and TRBJ2-1, with a possible D match to TRBD2 (6 bases). CDR1 and CDR2 (germline): SGHAT, FQNNGV. The V gene lost 5 bases and the J gene lost 6 bases, with 11 bases spanning the gap. This CDR3 is 13 amino acids long.

This clonotype was observed once. This may stem from a read error, because a much larger clone lies one nucleotide away. The missing conserved phenylalanine or tryptophan at the end of this CDR3 makes a read error likely. The chain is built from TRBV12-3 or TRBV12-4 and TRBJ2-5; TRBD1 might be the D (6 bases). Trimming removed 4 bases at V and 4 bases at J, with 13 bases between. This CDR3 spans 14 amino acids. The CDR3 nucleotides read TGTGCCAGCAGTTCCCCGAGGGGGTTAGAGACCCAGTACCTC. Protein: CASSSPRGLETQYL.

This clonotype appeared many times. The chain links TRBV5-1 to TRBJ2-1; D is possibly TRBD2 (6 bases). V lost 3 bases to trimming and J lost 8 bases, with 9 bases between them. The germline V gene encodes CDR1 SGHRS and CDR2 YFSETQ. This CDR3 is built from 12 residues. CDR3 coding DNA: TGCGCCAGCAGCTCATGGAGGGATGAGCAGTTCTTC. Residues: CASSSWRDEQFF.

This clonotype was counted only a few times. The rearrangement joins TRBV28 to TRBJ1-1; D unclear. This CDR3 has 12 amino acids. Trimming took 5 bases from V and 4 from J, leaving 8 bases between them. The germline CDR1 and CDR2 sequences are MDHEN and SYDVKM. DNA of the CDR3: TGTGCCAGCAGTGTCTTGGGCACTGAAGCTTTCTTT. Amino acid sequence: CASSVLGTEAFF.

This clonotype was recorded at least ten times. The chain uses TRBV3-1 and TRBJ2-3; D is uncertain. Trimming removed 1 base from V and 8 bases from J, with 10 bases in between. Germline loops: CDR1 LGHDT, CDR2 YNNKEL (reference sequence). The CDR3 contains 13 residues. CDR3: CASSQATSGTQYF. The CDR3 nucleotides are TGTGCCAGCAGCCAAGCGACCTCCGGTACGCAGTATTTT.

With regard to this clonotype: Being one base from a much bigger clone, this may be a read error. The CDR3 DNA reads TGCAGTGCCCCGGGACCCCGGGGGGGGACCCAGTACTTC. It yields the protein CSAPGPRGGTQYF. The rearrangement uses TRBV20-1 and TRBJ2-5, with 8 bases fitting TRBD2. This CDR3 region has 13 residues. The ends lost 6 bases at V and 7 bases at J; junction bases unmatched: 10. Looked up from germline, CDR1 is DFQATT and CDR2 is SNEGSKA (reference sequence).

This clonotype occurred many times. The chain employs TRBV27 and TRBJ1-5, with D perhaps matching TRBD1 (6 bases). Germline lookup yields CDR1 MNHEY and CDR2 SMNVEV (reference sequence). The CDR3 contains 14 residues. V was clipped by 3 bases and J by 3 bases, with 9 bases between them. This CDR3 reads CASSFRGDNQPQHF. CDR3 nucleotide sequence: TGTGCCAGCAGTTTCAGGGGAGACAATCAGCCCCAGCATTTT.

This clonotype has at least ten counts. The CDR3 DNA reads TGTGCCAGCAGCCAAGAATGGTCGGGCTTTCTGGATTCACCCCTCCACTTT. It is translated as CASSQEWSGFLDSPLHF. The V call is TRBV3-1, the J call TRBJ1-6; D is unresolved. Germline V gene data show CDR1 as LGHDT and CDR2 as YNNKEL (reference sequence). Trimming removed 0 bases from V and 8 bases from J, with 17 bases in between. This CDR3 has 17 amino acids.

This clonotype was observed many times. The rearrangement joins TRBV7-3 to TRBJ2-5, with D hard to call. Germline V gene lookup returns CDR1 SGHTA and CDR2 FQGTGA. The CDR3 is 13 residues long. The V end was cut by 3 bases, the J end by 5 bases, with 10 bases between. This CDR3 reads CASSFNRGETQYF. CDR3 bases: TGTGCCAGCAGCTTCAACCGCGGCGAGACCCAGTACTTC.

The table lists this clonotype with many counts. CDR3 DNA sequence: TGTGCCAGCAGCCAAGATGGGGGAAGAGGCTATGGCTACACCTTC. Amino acids: CASSQDGGRGYGYTF. This sequence joins TRBV3-1 and TRBJ1-2; tentatively, D is TRBD1 (5 bases). Germline values: CDR1 LGHDT, CDR2 YNNKEL (reference sequence). Trimming left V 0 bases short and J 4 bases short, with 12 bases between. The CDR3 is 15 amino acids.

The rearrangement uses TRBV2 and TRBJ1-4; TRBD1 is a possible D gene (5 bases). With 7 bases removed from V and 6 bases from J, the gap between germline ends came to 12 bases. The CDR3 covers 13 residues. The germline CDR1 and CDR2 sequences are SNHLY and FYNNEI. The CDR3 DNA reads as TGTGCCAGCACGCTCGGGACGGATGAAAAACTGTTTTTT. It codes for CASTLGTDEKLFF.